The 10 T cell receptor beta chains given below trace back to one sample, sequenced in a study of shared clonotypes between healthy human individuals. Generated by immunoSEQ multiplex PCR, the TCRdb table keeps only in-frame clones and is missing some. The sample records around 340,000 clones, around 79% being singletons. The sample taken for sequencing was memory CD4+ T cells sorted from blood. Stated subset: CD45RA-negative fraction. All receptors derive from a man between 25 and 39 years old in good health.

The chain employs TRBV25-1 and TRBJ1-1, with a tentative D call TRBD1 (5 bases). V was trimmed by 7 bases and J by 4 bases, leaving 13 bases between them. The CDR3 extends over 13 amino acids. Germline V gives CDR1 MGHDK, CDR2 SYGVNS. The CDR3 spells CASIYPGGTEAFF. The CDR3 nucleotides read TGTGCCAGCATTTATCCGGGGGGCACTGAAGCTTTCTTT.

This clone has more than one count but fewer than ten. This chain joins TRBV13 and TRBJ2-2; D gene unclear. Germline CDR1 PRHDT, CDR2 FYEKMQ (reference sequence). Trimming left V 5 bases short and J 6 bases short, with 13 bases between. The CDR3 spans 14 residues. The CDR3 reads CASSIRLGAGELFF. In DNA, the CDR3 is TGTGCCAGCAGCATCCGGCTGGGCGCCGGGGAGCTGTTTTTT.

The rearrangement links TRBV5-4 to TRBJ2-7; D is possibly TRBD1 (5 bases). CDR1 and CDR2 (germline): SGHNT, YYREEE (reference sequence). V lost 2 bases and J lost 6, with 15 bases in between. There are 14 residues in the CDR3. DNA for the CDR3: TGTGCCAGCAGCTTCGGGCAGGGTGGCATCGAGCAGTACTTC. Amino acids: CASSFGQGGIEQYF.

About this clone: Other DNA sequences within the sample encode an identical CDR3. The CDR3 loop is CASSPSGQETQYF. The CDR3, as DNA: TGTGCCAGCTCACCGTCTGGGCAAGAGACCCAGTACTTC. This rearrangement joins TRBV18 to TRBJ2-5; D gene ambiguous. The CDR3 is 13 amino acids. The V gene's germline CDR1 is KGHSH and CDR2 LQKENI. V gave up 3 bases and J gave up 2 bases, with 7 bases separating them. Complete variable domain (other parts from reference TRBV18 and TRBJ2-5): NAGVMQNPRHLVRRRGQEARLRCSPMKGHSHVYWYRQLPEEGLKFMVYLQKENIIDESGMPKERFSAEFPKEGPSILRIQQVVRGDSAAYFCASSPSGQETQYFGPGTRLLVL.

The CDR3 DNA reads TGTGCCAGCAGACGCCTGGGGGAGGAGACCCAGTACTTC. As protein: CASRRLGEETQYF. The chain has TRBV7-7 and TRBJ2-5; tentatively, D is TRBD1 or TRBD2 (5 bases each). The CDR3 contains 13 residues. Germline CDR1 and CDR2: SSHAT and FNYEAQ (reference sequence). The V and J ends lost 6 bases and 5 bases respectively, with 13 bases between them.

This chain links TRBV9 with TRBJ2-1, with D perhaps matching TRBD1 (5 bases). The germline V and J ends were trimmed by 2 bases and 6 bases, with 12 bases remaining between them. The CDR3 runs 14 residues. Germline V CDR1 and CDR2: SGDLS, YYNGEE. CDR3 coding DNA: TGTGCCAGCAGCGTGCAGGGTACTTCCAATGAGCAGTTCTTC. As protein: CASSVQGTSNEQFF.

The table lists this clone with many counts. The chain joins TRBV15 to TRBJ2-5; 8 bases map to TRBD1. Germline V gene lookup returns CDR1 LNHNV and CDR2 YYDKDF (reference sequence). V dropped 8 bases and J dropped 2; count of bases not matched to a gene: 7. CDR3 size: 14 residues. The CDR3 loop reads CATSQGQEQETQYF. As DNA, the CDR3 is TGTGCCACCTCCCAGGGACAGGAACAAGAGACCCAGTACTTC.

This clone was recorded many times. The chain links TRBV2 to TRBJ2-2; 13 bases map to TRBD2. The CDR3 totals 17 residues. Unmatched junction bases numbered 11, after V lost 6 bases and J lost 7 bases. Germline V gene sequence: CDR1 SNHLY, CDR2 FYNNEI. CDR3 sequence (DNA): TGTGCCAGCAGGAAACTAGCGGGAGGGCAAAAAGTCGGGGAGCTGTTTTTT. The encoded protein is CASRKLAGGQKVGELFF. The whole variable domain, remainder taken from reference TRBV2 and TRBJ2-2, is EPEVTQTPSHQVTQMGQEVILRCVPISNHLYFYWYRQILGQKVEFLVSFYNNEISEKSEIFDDQFSVERPDGSNFTLKIRSTKLEDSAMYFCASRKLAGGQKVGELFFGEGSRLTVL.

The CDR3 nucleotides read TGTGCCAGTAGTCTGACTAGCGGGAGGGCGCCTGAGCAGTTCTTC. This gives the protein CASSLTSGRAPEQFF. V and J are TRBV19 and TRBJ2-1; 14 positions match TRBD2. The CDR3 contains 15 residues. V was pared by 5 bases and J by 9 bases, with 6 bases of the junction left unmatched. Germline V gives CDR1 LNHDA, CDR2 SQIVND (reference sequence).

V usage is TRBV19 and J usage is TRBJ2-7, with no clear D. Trimming took 3 bases from V and 2 from J, leaving 11 bases between them. The CDR3 runs to 14 residues. CDR1 is LNHDA and CDR2 is SQIVND in the germline V gene (reference sequence). CDR3 in amino acids: CASSISWPTYEQYF. CDR3 nucleotide sequence: TGTGCCAGTAGTATTAGCTGGCCCACCTACGAGCAGTACTTC.